This TCR beta chain was retrieved from a study of blood T cells in healthy people across ages. Across the study: Roughly one uniquely barcoded beta molecule per two T cells was captured. Overall study results and limits: Researchers said unsorted PBMCs prevented a conclusive naive versus antigen-experienced comparison.

This clonotype was seen at least ten times. Its specificity is not known. Next came a second PCR, run for about 7 to 11 cycles, which used a sample-barcoded 5' primer along with a J-beta primer mix. TCRdb fed the 5' RACE reads into MiXCR, producing one record per CDR3 protein. The sample comprises 1.8 million or so distinct CDR3 sequences, around 42% of which are singletons, and around 23% rests with the top ten. Every sample had a minimum of 6.5 million PBMCs isolated. No fewer than 5.5 micrograms of total RNA were isolated from every sample. This receptor was obtained from a human donor in good health. The sample consisted of blood.

DNA of the CDR3: TGCGCCAGCAGCCAGCAAGCGGGCTGGATCAATGAGCAGTTCTTC. This encodes CASSQQAGWINEQFF. The chain couples TRBV4-3 to TRBJ2-1; D may be TRBD2 (6 bases). From germline, CDR1 is LGHNA and CDR2 YSLEER. Trimming left V 3 bases short and J 6 bases short, with 15 bases between. This CDR3 spans 15 amino acids.